These 14 T cell receptor beta chains were sequenced from one sample in a study of blood T cell repertoires in COVID-19. Sequencing was performed with immunoSEQ multiplex PCR; in TCRdb, only in-frame clones are kept and a portion is missing. The table includes 150,000 to 200,000 clones, 88% detected once. The sequenced sample was PBMCs or T cells enriched from blood (not recorded which). Source of these receptors: a woman between 18 and 29 years old who had recovered from COVID-19.

J is TRBJ2-1 and V is TRBV3-1 (or the pseudogene TRBV3-2); TRBD2 matches at 7 bases. Losses at the gene ends were 8 bases for V and 0 bases for J; bases not matched to a gene: 4. The CDR3 loop spans 14 amino acids. Germline CDR1 and CDR2: LGHDT and YNNKEL (reference sequence). In DNA form, the CDR3 reads TGTGCCAGCGCTAGCGGAAGCTCCTACAATGAGCAGTTCTTC. This codes for CASASGSSYNEQFF.

As regards this clone: In this CDR3 the conserved last residue, phenylalanine or tryptophan, is missing, so a read error is likely. The limits of the CDR3 on the DNA are not certain, so only TCRdb's listed CDR3 is given. The gene calls are TRBV15 and TRBJ2-3; the table gives TRBD2 as D, unverified against the DNA. Counting both end residues, the CDR3 totals 9 amino acids. Germline V gene data show CDR1 as LNHNV and CDR2 as YYDKDF (reference sequence). The CDR3 protein is CATRLGRDG.

This clone was seen more than once but under ten times. The chain combines TRBV19 with TRBJ2-3; D call uncertain. With 5 bases removed from V and 0 bases from J, the gap between germline ends came to 12 bases. The CDR3 is 15 amino acids. Germline assignment: CDR1 LNHDA and CDR2 SQIVND (reference sequence). Here the CDR3 DNA reads TGTGCCAGTAGTGACTCACCTTTTAGCACAGATACGCAGTATTTT. This encodes CASSDSPFSTDTQYF.

This clone showed up just once. This chain joins TRBV7-8 and TRBJ1-1; 10 bases match TRBD1. In germline, CDR1 is SGHVS, CDR2 FQNEAQ. This CDR3 spans 17 amino acids. V dropped 4 bases and J dropped 4; count of bases not matched to a gene: 12. The CDR3 sequence is CASSYLSPGQGSTEAFF. The CDR3 region has the DNA TGTGCCAGCAGCTACCTGTCCCCGGGACAGGGGAGCACTGAAGCTTTCTTT.

The chain couples TRBV9 to TRBJ1-2, with D perhaps matching TRBD1 (6 bases). From germline, CDR1 is SGDLS and CDR2 YYNGEE. Trimming pared 0 bases from V and 8 bases from J, leaving 17 bases between. The CDR3 consists of 15 residues. The DNA for the CDR3 is TGTGCCAGCAGCGTAGAGGGGTTGGGACACCTGGGCTACACCTTC. Its protein is CASSVEGLGHLGYTF.

V is TRBV28 and J is TRBJ2-7, with 10 positions matching TRBD1. Losses at the gene ends were 7 bases for V and 7 bases for J; bases not matched to a gene: 7. The CDR3 sequence is 13 residues long. The germline CDR1 and CDR2 sequences are MDHEN and SYDVKM. CDR3 in amino acids: CASKGQGQGEQYF. The CDR3 nucleotides are TGTGCCAGCAAGGGACAGGGGCAAGGGGAGCAGTACTTC.

J is TRBJ2-4 and V is TRBV5-1; TRBD2 aligns across 7 bases. J gave up 6 bases and V 4 bases, and 4 bases lay outside the gene matches. Germline V gives CDR1 SGHRS, CDR2 YFSETQ. The CDR3 extends over 13 amino acids. CDR3 bases: TGCGCCAGCAGCCCGGGGGAGGGAAACATTCAGTACTTC. Protein: CASSPGEGNIQYF.

The chain carries TRBV5-1 and TRBJ1-3, with D perhaps TRBD1 (5 bases). The CDR3 is made up of 17 amino acids. Germline CDR1 reads SGHRS; CDR2 reads YFSETQ. The ends were cut back, 4 bases at V and 4 bases at J, with 21 bases in the middle. The CDR3 region is CASSLTSGGIFGNTIYF. CDR3 nucleotide sequence: TGCGCCAGCAGCCTAACGTCGGGGGGGATCTTCGGAAACACCATATATTTT.

V is TRBV25-1 and J is TRBJ2-2; 13 bases map to TRBD2. Germline lookup yields CDR1 MGHDK and CDR2 SYGVNS. Losses at the gene ends were 6 bases for V and 6 bases for J; bases not matched to a gene: 7. CDR3 length equals 16 residues. The CDR3 DNA follows: TGTGCCAGCAGACTAGCGGGAGGGCCCAATGCCGGGGAGCTGTTTTTT. Protein product: CASRLAGGPNAGELFF.

The chain uses TRBV11-3 and TRBJ2-7; a weak D match, TRBD1 (6 bases). Germline V CDR1 and CDR2: SGHNT, YENEEA. Deletions cut 5 bases from V and 2 bases from J, with 16 bases between. The CDR3 loop spans 15 amino acids. The CDR3 coding sequence is TGTGCCAGCAGCATAGGGGCAGGGGCCGCCTACGAGCAGTACTTC. It specifies CASSIGAGAAYEQYF.

This chain connects TRBV4-1 to TRBJ1-5; 8 nucleotides align to TRBD1. The CDR3 contains 16 residues. The trim removed 4 bases at V and 4 bases at J, leaving 9 bases unmatched. CDR1 and CDR2 (germline): MGHRA, YSYEKL. CDR3: CASSPGDRNQNQPQHF. DNA of the CDR3: TGCGCCAGCAGCCCCGGGGACAGGAACCAAAATCAGCCCCAGCATTTT.

J is TRBJ1-4 and V is TRBV28; D might be TRBD1 (5 bases). This CDR3 spans 14 amino acids. V was trimmed by 5 bases and J by 2 bases, leaving 9 bases between them. Germline CDR1 and CDR2: MDHEN and SYDVKM. In DNA form, the CDR3 reads TGTGCCAGCAGTCCGCGACAGACTAATGAAAAACTGTTTTTT. Translated: CASSPRQTNEKLFF.

The chain joins TRBV19 to TRBJ2-2; the match to TRBD2 covers 10 bases. The trim removed 3 bases at V and 6 bases at J, leaving 1 base unmatched. Germline assignment: CDR1 LNHDA and CDR2 SQIVND (reference sequence). This CDR3 is built from 14 residues. The CDR3 protein is CASSMSGGAGELFF. The CDR3 nucleotides are TGTGCCAGTAGTATGAGCGGGGGGGCCGGGGAGCTGTTTTTT.

The V call is TRBV9, the J call TRBJ1-1; D possibly corresponds to TRBD1 (6 bases). The V end was cut by 4 bases, the J end by 5 bases, with 21 bases between. CDR1 is SGDLS, CDR2 YYNGEE, per germline. This CDR3 contains 16 residues. This CDR3 reads CASSSGKGRGRTEAFF. For the CDR3, the DNA is TGTGCCAGCAGCTCTGGGAAGGGCAGGGGTAGGACTGAAGCTTTCTTT.